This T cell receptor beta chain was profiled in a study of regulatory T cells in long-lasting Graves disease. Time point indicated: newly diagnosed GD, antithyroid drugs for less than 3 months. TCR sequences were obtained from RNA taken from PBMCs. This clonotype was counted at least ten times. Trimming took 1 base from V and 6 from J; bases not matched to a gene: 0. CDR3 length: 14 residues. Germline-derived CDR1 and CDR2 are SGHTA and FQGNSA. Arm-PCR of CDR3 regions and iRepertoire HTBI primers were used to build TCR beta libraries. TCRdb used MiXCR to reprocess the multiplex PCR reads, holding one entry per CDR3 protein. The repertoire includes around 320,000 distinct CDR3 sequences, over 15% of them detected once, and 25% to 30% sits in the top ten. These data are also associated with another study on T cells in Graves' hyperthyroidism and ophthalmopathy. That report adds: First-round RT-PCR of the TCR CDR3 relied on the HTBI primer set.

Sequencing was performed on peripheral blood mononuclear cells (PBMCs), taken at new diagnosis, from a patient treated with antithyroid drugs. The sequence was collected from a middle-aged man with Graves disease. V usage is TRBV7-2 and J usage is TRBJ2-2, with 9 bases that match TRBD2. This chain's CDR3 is CASSLVAGAGELFF. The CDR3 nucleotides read TGTGCCAGCAGCTTAGTAGCGGGGGCCGGGGAGCTGTTTTTT.